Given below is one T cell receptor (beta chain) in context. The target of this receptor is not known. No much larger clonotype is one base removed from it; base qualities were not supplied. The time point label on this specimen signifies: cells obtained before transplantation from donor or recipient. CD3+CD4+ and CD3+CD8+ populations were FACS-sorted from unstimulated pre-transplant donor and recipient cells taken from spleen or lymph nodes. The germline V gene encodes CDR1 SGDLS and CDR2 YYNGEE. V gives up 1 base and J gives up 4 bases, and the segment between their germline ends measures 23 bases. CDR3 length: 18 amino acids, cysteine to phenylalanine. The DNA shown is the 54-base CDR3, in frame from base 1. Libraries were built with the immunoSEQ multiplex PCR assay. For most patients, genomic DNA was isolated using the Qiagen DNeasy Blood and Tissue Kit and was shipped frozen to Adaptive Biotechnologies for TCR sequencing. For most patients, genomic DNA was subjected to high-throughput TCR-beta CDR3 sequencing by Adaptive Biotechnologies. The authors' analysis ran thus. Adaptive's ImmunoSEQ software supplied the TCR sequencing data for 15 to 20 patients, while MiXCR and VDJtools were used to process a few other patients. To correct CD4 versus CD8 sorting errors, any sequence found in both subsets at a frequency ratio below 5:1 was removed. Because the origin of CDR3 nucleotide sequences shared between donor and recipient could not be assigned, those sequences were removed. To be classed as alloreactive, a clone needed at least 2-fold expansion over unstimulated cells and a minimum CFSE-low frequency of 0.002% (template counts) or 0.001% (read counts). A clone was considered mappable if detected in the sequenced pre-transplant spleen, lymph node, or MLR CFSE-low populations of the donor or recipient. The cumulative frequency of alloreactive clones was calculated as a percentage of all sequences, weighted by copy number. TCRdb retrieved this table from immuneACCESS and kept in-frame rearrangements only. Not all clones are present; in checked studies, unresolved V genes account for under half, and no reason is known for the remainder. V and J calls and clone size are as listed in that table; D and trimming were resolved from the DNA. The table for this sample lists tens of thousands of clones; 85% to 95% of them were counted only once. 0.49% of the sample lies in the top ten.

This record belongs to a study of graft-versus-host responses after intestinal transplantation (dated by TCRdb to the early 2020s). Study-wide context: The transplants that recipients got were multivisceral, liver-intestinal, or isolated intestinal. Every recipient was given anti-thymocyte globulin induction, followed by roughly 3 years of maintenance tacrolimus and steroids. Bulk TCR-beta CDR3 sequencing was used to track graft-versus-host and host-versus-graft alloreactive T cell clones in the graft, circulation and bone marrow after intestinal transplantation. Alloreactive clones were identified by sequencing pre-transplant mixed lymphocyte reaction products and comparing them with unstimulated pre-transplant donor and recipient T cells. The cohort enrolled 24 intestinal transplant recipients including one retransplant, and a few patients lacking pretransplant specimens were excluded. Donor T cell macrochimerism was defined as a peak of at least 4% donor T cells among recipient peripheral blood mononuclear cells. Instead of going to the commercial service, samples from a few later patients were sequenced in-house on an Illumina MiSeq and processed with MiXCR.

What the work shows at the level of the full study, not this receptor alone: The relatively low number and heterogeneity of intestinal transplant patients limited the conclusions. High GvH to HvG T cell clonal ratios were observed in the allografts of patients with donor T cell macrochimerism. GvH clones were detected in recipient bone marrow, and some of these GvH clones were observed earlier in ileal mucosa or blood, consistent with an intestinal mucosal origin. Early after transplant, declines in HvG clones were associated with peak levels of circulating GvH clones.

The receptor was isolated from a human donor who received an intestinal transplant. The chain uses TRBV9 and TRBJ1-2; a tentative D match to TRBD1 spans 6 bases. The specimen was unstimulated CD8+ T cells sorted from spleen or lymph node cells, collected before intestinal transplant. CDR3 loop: CASSVSPTGGGLLYGYTF. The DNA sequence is TGTGCCAGCAGCGTAAGCCCTACCGGGGGGGGCTTACTCTATGGCTACACCTTC.